What follows describes a single T cell receptor beta chain. What it binds is not known. From the 5' RACE reads, TCRdb called clonotypes with MiXCR, one entry per CDR3 protein. The sample lists 650,000 to 800,000 distinct CDR3 sequences, 8.6% occurring once. The V end lost 5 bases, the J end lost 7 bases, and 12 bases lay between the germline ends. CDR3 length: 11 amino acids. Germline-derived CDR1 and CDR2 are SQVTM and ANQGSEA. The source of the sample is a study of identical twins. Study results and limitations: Clonotypes of the beta chain that were abundant in cord blood carried fewer insertions (memory repertoires showed none).

This sample also belongs to another study, concerning yellow fever vaccine responses in identical twins.

Sample: PBMCs. This receptor was taken from a woman aged 18-29 years in good health. The J gene is TRBJ2-7, the V gene TRBV29-1, with a tentative D call TRBD1 (6 bases). CDR3: CSVTQGGEQYF. The CDR3 nucleotides read TGCAGCGTTACACAGGGTGGGGAGCAGTACTTC.